This T cell receptor beta chain was identified during a study of blood T cell repertoires in COVID-19. Background on the study: The United States, Italy and Spain were the sources of the acute and convalescent COVID-19 samples. PBMCs, B-cell-depleted T cells, or T cells were the source of the cDNA or gDNA that made up the material.

V was pared by 7 bases and J by 2 bases, with 4 bases of the junction left unmatched. This CDR3 spans 13 amino acids. Only in-frame clones appear in the TCRdb table, and some are missing; sequencing was by immunoSEQ multiplex PCR. Of 200,000 to 300,000 clones listed, roughly 80% are singletons. The source material was peripheral blood. This sequence originates from a woman aged 18-29 years with acute or convalescent COVID-19. The rearrangement links TRBV12-3 or TRBV12-4 to TRBJ1-2, with 7 bases matching TRBD1. This chain's CDR3 is CASTEQGNYGYTF. CDR3 nucleotide sequence: TGTGCCAGCACTGAACAGGGGAACTATGGCTACACCTTC.